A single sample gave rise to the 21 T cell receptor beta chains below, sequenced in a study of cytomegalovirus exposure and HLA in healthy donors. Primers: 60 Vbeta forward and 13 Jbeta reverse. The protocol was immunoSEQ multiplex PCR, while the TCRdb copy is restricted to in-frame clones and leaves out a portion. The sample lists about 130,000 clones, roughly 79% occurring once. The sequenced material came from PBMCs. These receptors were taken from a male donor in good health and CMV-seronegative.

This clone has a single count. The CDR3 reads CASSFYAEDGSSYEQYF. CDR3 DNA: TGTGCCAGCAGCTTTTATGCGGAGGACGGAAGCTCCTACGAGCAGTACTTC. This chain links TRBV7-3 with TRBJ2-7; TRBD2 is a possible D gene (5 bases). The germline V gene encodes CDR1 SGHTA and CDR2 FQGTGA. CDR3 length: 17 amino acids. Between the trimmed V and J ends, which lost 3 bases and 0 bases, there was a span of 18 bases. The variable domain in full, with the rest retrieved from reference TRBV7-3 and TRBJ2-7, is GAGVSQTPSNKVTEKGKYVELRCDPISGHTALYWYRQSLGQGPEFLIYFQGTGAADDSGLPNDRFFAVRPEGSVSTLKIQRTERGDSAVYLCASSFYAEDGSSYEQYFGPGTRLTVT.

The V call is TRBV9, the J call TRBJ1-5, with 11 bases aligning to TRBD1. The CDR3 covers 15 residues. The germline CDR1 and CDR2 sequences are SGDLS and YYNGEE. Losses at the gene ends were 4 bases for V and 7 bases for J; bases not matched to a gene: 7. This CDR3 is CASSLGQGVEQPQHF. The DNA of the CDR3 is TGTGCCAGCAGCTTGGGACAGGGGGTTGAGCAGCCCCAGCATTTT.

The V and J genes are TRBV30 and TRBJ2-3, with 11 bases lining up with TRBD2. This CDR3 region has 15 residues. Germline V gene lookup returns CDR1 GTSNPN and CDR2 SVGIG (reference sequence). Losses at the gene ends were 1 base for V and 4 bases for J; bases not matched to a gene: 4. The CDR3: CAWSDSGGDPDTQYF. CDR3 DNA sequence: TGTGCCTGGAGTGATAGCGGGGGGGACCCAGATACGCAGTATTTT.

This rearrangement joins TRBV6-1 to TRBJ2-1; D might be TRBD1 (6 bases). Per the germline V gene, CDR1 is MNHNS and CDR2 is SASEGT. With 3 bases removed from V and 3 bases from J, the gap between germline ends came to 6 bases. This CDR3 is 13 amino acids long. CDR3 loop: CASSETGYNEQFF. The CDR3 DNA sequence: TGTGCCAGCAGTGAGACAGGCTACAATGAGCAGTTCTTC.

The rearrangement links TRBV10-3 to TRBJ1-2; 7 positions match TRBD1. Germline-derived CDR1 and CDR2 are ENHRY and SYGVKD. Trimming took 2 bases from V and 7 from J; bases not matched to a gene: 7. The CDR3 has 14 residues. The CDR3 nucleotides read TGTGCCATCAGTGAGCGGCAGGGGGAGGTTGGCTACACCTTC. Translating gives CAISERQGEVGYTF.

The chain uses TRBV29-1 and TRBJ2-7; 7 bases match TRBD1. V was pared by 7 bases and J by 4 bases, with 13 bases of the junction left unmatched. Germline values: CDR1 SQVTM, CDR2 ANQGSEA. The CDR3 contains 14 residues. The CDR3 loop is CSAAGTERKYEQYF. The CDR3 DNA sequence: TGCAGCGCCGCTGGGACAGAGCGAAAGTACGAGCAGTACTTC.

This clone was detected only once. This CDR3 reads CASSVDPGGTEAFF. CDR3 nucleotide sequence: TGTGCCAGCAGCGTAGACCCAGGGGGGACTGAAGCTTTCTTT. The chain recombines TRBV9 with TRBJ1-1; 7 nucleotides agree with TRBD1. The germline V gene has CDR1 SGDLS and CDR2 YYNGEE. The CDR3 has 14 residues. V trimming: 0 bases; J trimming: 5 bases; junction bases outside the gene matches: 4.

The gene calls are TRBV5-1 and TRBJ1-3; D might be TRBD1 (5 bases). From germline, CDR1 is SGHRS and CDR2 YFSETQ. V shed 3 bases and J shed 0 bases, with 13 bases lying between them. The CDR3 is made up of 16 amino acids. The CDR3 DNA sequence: TGCGCCAGCAGCTCCGACAGCCCACGCTCTGGAAACACCATATATTTT. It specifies CASSSDSPRSGNTIYF.

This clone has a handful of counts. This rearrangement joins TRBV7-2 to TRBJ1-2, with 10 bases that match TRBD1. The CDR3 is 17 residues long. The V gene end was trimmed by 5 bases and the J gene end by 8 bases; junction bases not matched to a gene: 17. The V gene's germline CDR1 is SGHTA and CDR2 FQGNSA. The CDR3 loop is CASSADRGPSLWEGYTF. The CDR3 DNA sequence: TGTGCCAGCAGCGCAGACAGGGGGCCCTCTCTCTGGGAGGGCTACACCTTC.

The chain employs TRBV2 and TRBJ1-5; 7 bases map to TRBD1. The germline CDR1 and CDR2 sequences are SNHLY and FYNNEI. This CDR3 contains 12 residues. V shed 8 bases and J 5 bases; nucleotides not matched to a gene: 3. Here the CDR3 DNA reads TGTGCCAGCGGGACAGTGGATCAGCCCCAGCATTTT. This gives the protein CASGTVDQPQHF.

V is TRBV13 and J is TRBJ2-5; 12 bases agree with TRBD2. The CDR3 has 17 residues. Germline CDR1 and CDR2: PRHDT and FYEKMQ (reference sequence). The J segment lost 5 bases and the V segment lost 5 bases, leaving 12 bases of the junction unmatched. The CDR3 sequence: CASSVSSGGALGETQYF. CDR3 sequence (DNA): TGTGCCAGCAGCGTTTCTAGCGGGGGGGCCCTAGGGGAGACCCAGTACTTC.

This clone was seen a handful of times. CDR3 nucleotides: TGTGCCAGCAGTAAGGGGACAGGAGGAGGGCGAGAGACCCAGTACTTC. It is translated as CASSKGTGGGRETQYF. The chain is built from TRBV2 and TRBJ2-5, with 8 bases fitting TRBD1. J lost 4 bases, V lost 5 bases, and 12 bases had no gene match. CDR3 size: 16 residues. Germline-derived CDR1 and CDR2 are SNHLY and FYNNEI.

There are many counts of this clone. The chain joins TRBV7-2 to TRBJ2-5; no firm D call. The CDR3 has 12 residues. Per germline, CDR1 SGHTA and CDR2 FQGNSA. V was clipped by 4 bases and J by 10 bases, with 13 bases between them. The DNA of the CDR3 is TGTGCCAGCAGCTCCTACCTAGGAAGCCAGTACTTC. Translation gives CASSSYLGSQYF.

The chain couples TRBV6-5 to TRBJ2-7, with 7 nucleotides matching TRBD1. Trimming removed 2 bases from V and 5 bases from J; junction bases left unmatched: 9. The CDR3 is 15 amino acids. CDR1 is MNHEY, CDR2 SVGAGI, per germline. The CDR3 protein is CASSYRGPLVDEQYF. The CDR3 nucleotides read TGTGCCAGCAGTTACAGGGGGCCCTTGGTGGACGAGCAGTACTTC.

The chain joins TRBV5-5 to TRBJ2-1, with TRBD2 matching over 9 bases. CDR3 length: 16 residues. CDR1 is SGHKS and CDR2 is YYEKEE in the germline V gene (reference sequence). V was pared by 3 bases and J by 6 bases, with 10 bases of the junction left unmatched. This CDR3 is CASSSAGGLASNEQFF. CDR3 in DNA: TGTGCCAGCAGCTCGGCGGGCGGACTAGCGAGCAATGAGCAGTTCTTC.

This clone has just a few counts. The CDR3 region has the DNA TGCGCCAGCAGCTTTGAGAGGGACACAGATACGCAGTATTTT. It translates to CASSFERDTDTQYF. The chain couples TRBV5-1 to TRBJ2-3; weak D call: TRBD2 (5 bases). The CDR3 covers 14 residues. Germline loops: CDR1 SGHRS, CDR2 YFSETQ. V was shortened by 2 bases and J by 2 bases, with 9 bases between the two germline ends.

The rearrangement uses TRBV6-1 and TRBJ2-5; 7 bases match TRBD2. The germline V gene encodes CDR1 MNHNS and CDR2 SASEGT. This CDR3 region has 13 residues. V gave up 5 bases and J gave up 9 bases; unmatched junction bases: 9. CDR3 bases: TGTGCCAGCAGTCGGGACTATGAGAAGGCCCAGTACTTC. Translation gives CASSRDYEKAQYF.

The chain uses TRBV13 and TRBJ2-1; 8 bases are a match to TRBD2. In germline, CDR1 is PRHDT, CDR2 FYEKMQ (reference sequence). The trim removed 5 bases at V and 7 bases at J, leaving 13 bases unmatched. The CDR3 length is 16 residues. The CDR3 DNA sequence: TGTGCCAGCAGCGATACCCGGCGGGGGGTCCCTAATGAGCAGTTCTTC. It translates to CASSDTRRGVPNEQFF.

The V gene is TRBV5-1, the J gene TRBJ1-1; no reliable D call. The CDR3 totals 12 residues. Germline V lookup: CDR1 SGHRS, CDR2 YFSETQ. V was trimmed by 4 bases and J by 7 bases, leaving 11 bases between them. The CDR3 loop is CASSLGRDEAFF. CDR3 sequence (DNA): TGCGCCAGCAGCCTCGGACGGGATGAAGCTTTCTTT.

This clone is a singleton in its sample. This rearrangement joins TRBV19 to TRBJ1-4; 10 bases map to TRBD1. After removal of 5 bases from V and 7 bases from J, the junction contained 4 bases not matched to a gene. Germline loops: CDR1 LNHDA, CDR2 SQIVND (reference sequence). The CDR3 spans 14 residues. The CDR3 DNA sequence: TGTGCCAGTAGTCCCCGGACAGGGGGTGAAAAACTGTTTTTT. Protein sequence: CASSPRTGGEKLFF.

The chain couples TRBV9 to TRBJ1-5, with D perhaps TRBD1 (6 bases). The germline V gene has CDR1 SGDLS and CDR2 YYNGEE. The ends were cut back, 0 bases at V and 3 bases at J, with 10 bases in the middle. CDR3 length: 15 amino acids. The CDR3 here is CASSVAGTSNQPQHF. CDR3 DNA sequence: TGTGCCAGCAGCGTAGCGGGGACATCCAATCAGCCCCAGCATTTT.